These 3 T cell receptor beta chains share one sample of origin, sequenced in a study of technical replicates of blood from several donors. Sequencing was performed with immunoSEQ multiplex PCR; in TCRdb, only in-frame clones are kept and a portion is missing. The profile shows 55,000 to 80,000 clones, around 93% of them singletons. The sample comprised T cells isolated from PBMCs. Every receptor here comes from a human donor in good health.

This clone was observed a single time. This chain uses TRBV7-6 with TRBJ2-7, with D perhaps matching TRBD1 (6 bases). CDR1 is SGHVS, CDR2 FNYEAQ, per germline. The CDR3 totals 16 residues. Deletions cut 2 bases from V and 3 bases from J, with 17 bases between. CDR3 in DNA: TGTGCCAGCAGCTTACGTTGGACAGCCTCAGGCTACGAGCAGTACTTC. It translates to CASSLRWTASGYEQYF.

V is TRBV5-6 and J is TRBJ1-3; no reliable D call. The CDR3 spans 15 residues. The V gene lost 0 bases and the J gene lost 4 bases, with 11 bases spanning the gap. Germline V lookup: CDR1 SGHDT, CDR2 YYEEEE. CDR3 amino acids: CASSLEHVSGNTIYF. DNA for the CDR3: TGTGCCAGCAGCTTGGAACACGTATCCGGAAACACCATATATTTT.

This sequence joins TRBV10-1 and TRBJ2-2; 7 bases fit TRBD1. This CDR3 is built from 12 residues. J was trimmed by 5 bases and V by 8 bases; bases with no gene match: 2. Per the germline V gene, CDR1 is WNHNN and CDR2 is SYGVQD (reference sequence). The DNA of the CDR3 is TGCGCCAGCGCCAGGGGGACCGGGGAGCTGTTTTTT. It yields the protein CASARGTGELFF.